This T cell receptor (beta chain) derives from a study of shared clonotypes between healthy human individuals. The deep-level immunoSEQ assay was used. The table came from immunoSEQ multiplex PCR; TCRdb's copy has only in-frame clones and leaves some out. The data show about 2 million clones, less than 95% seen once. This CDR3 has 15 amino acids. CDR1 and CDR2 (germline): SGHVS, FQNEAQ. Deletions cut 0 bases from V and 0 bases from J, with 7 bases between. CD45RO-negative, CCR7-selected cells formed the naive CD8 fraction, which excluded terminally differentiated effector memory CD45RA+ cells. Concerning this clone: The same CDR3 arises from other DNA sequences in this sample as well.

The receptor comes from a man between 18 and 29 years old in good health. V gene TRBV7-8 combines with J gene TRBJ2-3; D is undetermined. Input material: naive CD8+ T cells sorted from blood. For the CDR3, the DNA is TGTGCCAGCAGCTTAGCACAGAGTAGCACAGATACGCAGTATTTT. Residues: CASSLAQSSTDTQYF.